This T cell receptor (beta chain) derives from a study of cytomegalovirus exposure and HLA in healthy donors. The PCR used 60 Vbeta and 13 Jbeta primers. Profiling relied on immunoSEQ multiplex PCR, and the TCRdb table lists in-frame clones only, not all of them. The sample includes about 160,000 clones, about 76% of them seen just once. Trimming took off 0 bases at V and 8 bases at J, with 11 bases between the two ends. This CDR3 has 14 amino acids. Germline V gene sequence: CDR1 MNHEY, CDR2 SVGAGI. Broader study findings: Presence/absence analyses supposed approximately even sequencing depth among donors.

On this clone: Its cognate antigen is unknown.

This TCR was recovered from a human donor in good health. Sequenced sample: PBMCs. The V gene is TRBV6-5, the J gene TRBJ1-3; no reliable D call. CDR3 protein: CASSYSNGRDTIYF. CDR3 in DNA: TGTGCCAGCAGTTACTCGAATGGGAGAGACACCATATATTTT.